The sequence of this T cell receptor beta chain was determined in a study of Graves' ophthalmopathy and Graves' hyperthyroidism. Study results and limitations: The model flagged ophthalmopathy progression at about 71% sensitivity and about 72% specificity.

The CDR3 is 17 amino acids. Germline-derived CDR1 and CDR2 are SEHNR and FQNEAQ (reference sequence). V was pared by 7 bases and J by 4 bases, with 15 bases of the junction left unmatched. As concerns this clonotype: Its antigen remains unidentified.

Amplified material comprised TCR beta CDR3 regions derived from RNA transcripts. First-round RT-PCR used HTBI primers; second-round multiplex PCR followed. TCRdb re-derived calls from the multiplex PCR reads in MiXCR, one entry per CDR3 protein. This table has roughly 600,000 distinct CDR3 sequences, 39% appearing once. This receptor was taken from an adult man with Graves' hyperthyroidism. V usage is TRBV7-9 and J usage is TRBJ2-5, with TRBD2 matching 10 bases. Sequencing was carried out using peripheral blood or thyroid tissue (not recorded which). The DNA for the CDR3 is TGTGCCAGCAACCCCCAGGGGCTAGCGGGGGTTCGAGAGACCCAGTACTTC. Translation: CASNPQGLAGVRETQYF.